This section outlines one TCR beta chain sequence together with its context. With 3 bases clipped from V and 11 bases from J, the junction kept 9 bases outside the gene matches. The germline CDR1 and CDR2 sequences are SQVTM and ANQGSEA. The CDR3 has 12 amino acids. These data are taken from a study of blood T cell repertoires in COVID-19. Overall study: Nucleic acid was either cDNA or gDNA, and it came from T cells, B-cell-depleted T cells, or PBMCs.

Participant ages covered about 18 to 95 years across 24 US areas. Clinical history as reported by participants underpinned cohort assignment. Original processing notes: Amplification from reference gene primers served as the basis for estimated nucleated cell counts. Generated by immunoSEQ multiplex PCR, the TCRdb table keeps only in-frame clones and is missing some. V and J calls and clone size come straight from that table; D and trimming were deduced from the DNA. The data show around 450,000 clones, about 90% seen once. The V and J genes are TRBV29-1 and TRBJ1-1; TRBD1 matches 7 bases. The sequence was collected from a woman aged 18-29 years with acute COVID-19. The specimen was PBMCs or T cells enriched from blood (not recorded which). The CDR3 is CSVDSGGQKAFF. The CDR3 bases are TGCAGCGTTGATTCAGGGGGGCAGAAGGCTTTCTTT.